This T cell receptor beta chain is drawn from a study of graft-versus-host responses after intestinal transplantation. TCRdb's table, derived via immunoSEQ multiplex PCR, lists solely in-frame clones and lacks some. The sample shows 95,000 to 150,000 clones, about 95% of them seen only once. This clone was counted a few times. No antigen is known for it. This CDR3 comprises 12 residues. This chain links TRBV12-1 with TRBJ2-1; the table's D call, TRBD2, has no DNA check behind it. TRBV12-1 is recorded as a pseudogene. The sequence was collected from a human donor who received an intestinal transplant. Specimen: unstimulated CD8+ T cells sorted from spleen or lymph node cells, collected before intestinal transplant. CDR3 sequence: CANPGLYNEQFF. The CDR3 bases are TGTGCCAACCCGGGACTATACAATGAGCAGTTCTTC.